The 12 T cell receptor beta chains given below trace back to one sample, sequenced in a study of shared clonotypes between healthy human individuals. Only in-frame clones appear in the TCRdb table, and some are missing; sequencing was by immunoSEQ multiplex PCR. The data hold around 500,000 clones, with more than 75% observed a single time. The sample was PBMCs. These receptors all stem from a woman aged 40 to 50 in good health. Some clones in this sample may be carry-over from other donors' samples.

The genes are TRBV29-1 and TRBJ2-7, with 7 bases lining up with TRBD1. From germline, CDR1 is SQVTM and CDR2 ANQGSEA. With V trimmed by 5 bases and J by 6 bases, 13 bases remained unmatched. CDR3 length: 14 residues. CDR3 region: CSVPSGTEPLEQYF. Written as DNA, the CDR3 is TGCAGCGTTCCGTCAGGGACAGAACCACTCGAGCAGTACTTC.

This rearrangement joins TRBV23-1 to TRBJ1-1; D is ambiguous. TRBV23-1 is recorded as an ORF, its role being uncertain. This CDR3 has 13 amino acids. V lost 6 bases to trimming and J lost 1 base, with 9 bases between them. The CDR3 coding sequence is TGCGCCAGCAGCCCTATAGGGAACACTGAAGCTTTCTTT. It encodes CASSPIGNTEAFF.

The chain has TRBV4-1 and TRBJ2-7; 11 bases map to TRBD2. Trimming took 3 bases from V and 5 from J; bases not matched to a gene: 15. The CDR3 extends over 18 amino acids. Germline V gives CDR1 MGHRA, CDR2 YSYEKL. This chain's CDR3 is CASSQTPPTSGSSHEQYF. CDR3 coding DNA: TGCGCCAGCAGCCAGACCCCCCCAACTAGCGGGAGTTCCCACGAGCAGTACTTC.

Here the CDR3 DNA reads TGTGCCAGCAGCAAGAGGGATGGCTACACCTTC. Its protein is CASSKRDGYTF. This chain connects TRBV21-1 to TRBJ1-2. TRBV21-1 is classified as a pseudogene. The CDR3 covers 11 residues.

With respect to this clone: Since a much larger clone is just one base distant, this may be a read error. Here the CDR3 DNA reads TGTGCCAGCAGCCAGGACAGTTACGAGCAGTACTTC. Amino acid sequence: CASSQDSYEQYF. The chain is built from TRBV12-1 and TRBJ2-7; the DNA was not used to check the table's D call, TRBD1. TRBV12-1 is noted as a pseudogene. The CDR3 sequence is 12 residues long.

The chain recombines TRBV23-1 with TRBJ1-5, with TRBD1 identical over 9 bases. TRBV23-1 qualifies as an ORF whose function is uncertain. Trimming took 10 bases from V and 7 from J; bases not matched to a gene: 20. The CDR3 runs 17 residues. The CDR3 coding sequence is TGCGCCAAGTCGGAGTCAACCGGGACAGGGAATTGGCAGCCCCAGCATTTT. This encodes CAKSESTGTGNWQPQHF.

The CDR3 DNA reads TGTGCCAGCAGTTACGGACAGGGAGCCCCCTACGAGCAGTACTTC. It specifies CASSYGQGAPYEQYF. The chain joins TRBV6-5 to TRBJ2-7, with 8 bases that match TRBD1. The CDR3 spans 15 residues. The germline CDR1 and CDR2 sequences are MNHEY and SVGAGI. Trimming took 2 bases from V and 2 from J; bases not matched to a gene: 5.

The chain is built from TRBV28 and TRBJ2-3; D possibly matches TRBD1 or TRBD2 (5 bases each). This CDR3 contains 13 residues. The germline gives CDR1 MDHEN, CDR2 SYDVKM. Trimming removed 6 bases from V and 6 bases from J, with 13 bases in between. The CDR3 region is CASRGVSEDTQYF. The CDR3, as DNA: TGTGCCAGCAGGGGGGTTAGCGAGGATACGCAGTATTTT.

With regard to this clone: With a far larger clone one base away, a read error is the likely cause. This sequence joins TRBV7-6 and TRBJ2-3; possibly TRBD2 for D (6 bases). The germline CDR1 and CDR2 sequences are SGHVS and FNYEAQ. Deletions cut 1 base from V and 4 bases from J, with 12 bases between. The CDR3 covers 15 residues. The CDR3 loop reads CASSLVGGRADTQYF. CDR3 coding DNA: TGTGCCAGCAGCTTAGTCGGGGGAAGGGCAGATACGCAGTATTTT.

This clone showed up just once. The CDR3 region has the DNA TGTGCCAGCAGCTTAACCGGGACGTCCCTCTATGGCTACACCTTC. This encodes CASSLTGTSLYGYTF. The gene calls are TRBV7-9 and TRBJ1-2; tentative D call: TRBD1 (5 bases). Germline V gene data show CDR1 as SEHNR and CDR2 as FQNEAQ (reference sequence). Trimming removed 2 bases at V and 4 bases at J, with 14 bases between. The CDR3 totals 15 residues.

The chain is built from TRBV19 and TRBJ2-1, with 8 bases that match TRBD2. Germline V gene data show CDR1 as LNHDA and CDR2 as SQIVND (reference sequence). The CDR3 is 14 residues long. The V segment lost 3 bases and the J segment 8 bases; nucleotides outside the gene matches: 6. CDR3 nucleotides: TGTGCCAGTAGTATCGGGAGGGCCAGAGATGAGCAGTTCTTC. It translates to CASSIGRARDEQFF.

The chain employs TRBV5-4 and TRBJ2-2; D is ambiguous. V lost 0 bases to trimming and J lost 2 bases, with 14 bases between them. CDR1 is SGHNT and CDR2 is YYREEE in the germline V gene (reference sequence). This CDR3 is 17 amino acids long. The CDR3 loop is CASSLGAQLLNTGELFF. The CDR3 DNA sequence: TGTGCCAGCAGCTTGGGGGCCCAACTCCTTAACACCGGGGAGCTGTTTTTT.